The TCR beta chain described here comes from a study of T cell responses to AZD1222 COVID-19 vaccine. Across the whole study: Combined were second doses at about 4 or about 12 weeks. Findings and caveats of the study: In all cases, repertoires were sampled only after the peak T cell response. The span of vaccine-associated CD4 TCRs extended across spike, with dominance at 160-218 and 743-854. White British people made up most donors, females outnumbered males, and clonal diversity was possibly underestimated.

Note on this clone: Its specificity is not known.

Germline values: CDR1 MNHEY, CDR2 SMNVEV (reference sequence). The CDR3 runs to 16 residues. V lost 5 bases to trimming and J lost 1 base, with 14 bases between them. Using immunoSEQ multiplex PCR, the repertoire was profiled, and TCRdb retains in-frame clones only, with some absent. Here the sample spans 150,000 or so clones, around 95% being singletons. The receptor comes from an adult in good health. Sequencing was performed on peripheral blood, taken on day 0 of AZD1222 vaccination. The chain employs TRBV27 and TRBJ2-2; perhaps TRBD2 as D (6 bases). This CDR3 is CASSTPGLLNTGELFF. CDR3 sequence (DNA): TGTGCCAGCAGTACCCCGGGACTCCTGAACACCGGGGAGCTGTTTTTT.